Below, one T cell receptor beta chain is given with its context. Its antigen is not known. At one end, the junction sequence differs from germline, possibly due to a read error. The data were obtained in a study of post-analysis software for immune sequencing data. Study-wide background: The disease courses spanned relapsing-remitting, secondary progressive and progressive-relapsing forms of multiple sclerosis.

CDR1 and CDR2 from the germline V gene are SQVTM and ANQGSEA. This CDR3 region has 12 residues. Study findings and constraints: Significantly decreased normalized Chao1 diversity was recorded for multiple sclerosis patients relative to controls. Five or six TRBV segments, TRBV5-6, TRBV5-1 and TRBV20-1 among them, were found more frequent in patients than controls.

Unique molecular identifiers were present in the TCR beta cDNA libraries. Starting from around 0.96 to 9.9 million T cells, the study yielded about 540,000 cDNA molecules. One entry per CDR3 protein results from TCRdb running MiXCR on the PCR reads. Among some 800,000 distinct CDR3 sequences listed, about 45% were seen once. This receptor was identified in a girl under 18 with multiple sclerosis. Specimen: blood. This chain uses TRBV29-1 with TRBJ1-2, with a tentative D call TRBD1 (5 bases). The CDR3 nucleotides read TGCAGCGCTGAAGATAAGGGGTTTGGCTACACCTTC. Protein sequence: CSAEDKGFGYTF.